These 18 T cell receptor beta chains were sequenced from one sample in a study of OX40 agonist ivuxolimab in advanced cancers. Produced via immunoSEQ multiplex PCR; TCRdb's table is partial and in-frame only. The sample contains fewer than 85,000 clones, around 84% of which appear only once. The sequenced sample was CD4+ or CD8+ T cells sorted from blood, obtained in a trial of the OX40 agonist ivuxolimab. These receptors were taken from an adult with an advanced solid tumor such as melanoma, head and neck, liver or kidney cancer.

Concerning this clone itself: Additional DNA sequences in this sample encode the identical CDR3. The V gene is TRBV7-7, the J gene TRBJ2-1; possibly TRBD2 for D (5 bases). The germline V and J ends were trimmed by 1 base and 7 bases, with 8 bases remaining between them. This CDR3 comprises 13 residues. Germline-derived CDR1 and CDR2 are SSHAT and FNYEAQ (reference sequence). The CDR3 sequence is CASSLGGGNEQFF. The CDR3 nucleotides read TGTGCCAGCAGCTTAGGAGGAGGTAATGAGCAGTTCTTC.

The V gene is TRBV6-1, the J gene TRBJ2-2; the D is unclear. V was trimmed by 8 bases and J by 1 base, leaving 11 bases between them. The CDR3 runs to 14 residues. CDR1 is MNHNS and CDR2 is SASEGT in the germline V gene. CDR3 in DNA: TGTGCCAGCTCCCCTTCTGTGAACACCGGGGAGCTGTTTTTT. This sequence encodes CASSPSVNTGELFF.

The chain combines TRBV27 with TRBJ1-4; perhaps TRBD1 as D (5 bases). Germline V gives CDR1 MNHEY, CDR2 SMNVEV (reference sequence). The CDR3 loop spans 15 amino acids. The germline V and J ends were trimmed by 5 bases and 8 bases, with 18 bases remaining between them. CDR3 protein: CASSQDRRGDEKLFF. The CDR3 bases are TGTGCCAGCAGTCAGGACCGACGGGGGGACGAAAAACTGTTTTTT.

The chain is built from TRBV15 and TRBJ1-2; no definite D call. CDR1 is LNHNV, CDR2 YYDKDF, per germline (reference sequence). Trimming left V 6 bases short and J 6 bases short, with 17 bases between. CDR3 length equals 14 residues. CDR3 coding DNA: TGTGCCACCAGTCGGGCCTCCCGCGGGAATGGCTACACCTTC. It yields the protein CATSRASRGNGYTF.

J is TRBJ1-1 and V is TRBV28, with D tentatively TRBD1 (5 bases). V was pared by 8 bases and J by 2 bases, with 12 bases between. This CDR3 is built from 13 residues. Per germline, CDR1 MDHEN and CDR2 SYDVKM. Written as DNA, the CDR3 is TGTGCCAGCCTCACAACAGGAAACACTGAAGCTTTCTTT. Translated, it gives CASLTTGNTEAFF. The variable domain in full, completed from reference TRBV28 and TRBJ1-1, reads DVKVTQSSRYLVKRTGEKVFLECVQDMDHENMFWYRQDPGLGLRLIYFSYDVKMKEKGDIPEGYSVSREKKERFSLILESASTNQTSMYLCASLTTGNTEAFFGQGTRLTVV.

The chain carries TRBV4-1 and TRBJ1-5; a weak D match, TRBD1 (5 bases). This CDR3 is 18 amino acids long. Per germline, CDR1 MGHRA and CDR2 YSYEKL. The germline V and J ends were trimmed by 2 bases and 1 base, with 18 bases remaining between them. CDR3 coding DNA: TGCGCCAGCAGCCAAACCTCCTTTGGCAGGGAAAGCAATCAGCCCCAGCATTTT. This encodes CASSQTSFGRESNQPQHF.

The CDR3 nucleotides read TGTGCCAGCAGCCAAGATAAAGCGGTAGGAGAGACCCAGTACTTC. It specifies CASSQDKAVGETQYF. The chain is built from TRBV14 and TRBJ2-5; D might be TRBD2 (5 bases). The germline CDR1 and CDR2 sequences are SGHDN and FVKESK. This CDR3 is 15 amino acids long. V gave up 0 bases and J gave up 4 bases, with 12 bases separating them.

The chain combines TRBV14 with TRBJ2-5, with D perhaps given as TRBD1 or TRBD2 (5 bases each). Trimming removed 4 bases from V and 2 bases from J, with 14 bases in between. This CDR3 spans 15 amino acids. Germline CDR1 SGHDN, CDR2 FVKESK. CDR3 nucleotide sequence: TGTGCCAGCAGCCCTTTCCGGGACGCACAAGAGACCCAGTACTTC. Residues: CASSPFRDAQETQYF.

The chain employs TRBV27 and TRBJ2-3, with D possibly being TRBD2 (8 bases). V was trimmed by 1 base and J by 6 bases, leaving 17 bases between them. CDR3 length: 16 residues. The germline CDR1 and CDR2 sequences are MNHEY and SMNVEV (reference sequence). CDR3: CASSLWSGGGEDTQYF. The DNA of the CDR3 is TGTGCCAGCAGTTTATGGTCGGGAGGGGGCGAGGATACGCAGTATTTT.

V gene TRBV27 combines with J gene TRBJ2-2; TRBD2 matches 9 bases. Germline V gene sequence: CDR1 MNHEY, CDR2 SMNVEV (reference sequence). V lost 7 bases to trimming and J lost 4 bases; unmatched junction nucleotides: 4. The length of the CDR3 is 14 residues. The CDR3 region has the DNA TGTGCCAGCACGCGGGAGGGCCGCACCGGGGAGCTGTTTTTT. Translating gives CASTREGRTGELFF.

This clone was recorded a few times. V usage is TRBV6-5 and J usage is TRBJ2-1; the D is unclear. The V and J ends lost 7 bases and 4 bases respectively, with 14 bases between them. There are 14 residues in the CDR3. Germline V lookup: CDR1 MNHEY, CDR2 SVGAGI. The CDR3: CASKVKAGYNEQFF. CDR3 DNA sequence: TGTGCCAGCAAGGTTAAAGCAGGTTACAATGAGCAGTTCTTC.

In the case of this clone: Other nucleotide sequences from this sample produce the same CDR3. This sequence joins TRBV7-2 and TRBJ2-7; 8 positions agree with TRBD2. The CDR3 contains 13 residues. The germline V gene encodes CDR1 SGHTA and CDR2 FQGNSA. The CDR3 DNA sequence: TGCGCCAGCAGCTTGGAAGCTAGCGGGGAGCAGTACGTC. The encoded protein is CASSLEASGEQYV.

The sample holds one count of this clone. The chain employs TRBV11-2 and TRBJ1-1, with a weak D call TRBD1 (6 bases). The germline V and J ends were trimmed by 8 bases and 0 bases, with 22 bases remaining between them. This CDR3 spans 17 amino acids. CDR1 is SGHAT, CDR2 FQNNGV, per germline. The CDR3 here is CASATGSYLFMNTEAFF. The CDR3 DNA follows: TGTGCCAGCGCTACAGGGTCGTATTTATTCATGAACACTGAAGCTTTCTTT.

The rearrangement uses TRBV4-1 and TRBJ2-7, with TRBD2 matching 12 bases. The CDR3 has 18 residues. Germline CDR1 and CDR2: MGHRA and YSYEKL. V was clipped by 3 bases and J by 1 base; unmatched bases: 10. The CDR3 DNA reads as TGCGCCAGCAGCCAGGGGACTAGCGGGTGGGGCCGGTCCTACGAGCAGTACTTC. It translates to CASSQGTSGWGRSYEQYF.

The V and J genes are TRBV5-1 and TRBJ2-5, with TRBD2 matching 7 bases. The CDR3 spans 16 residues. Germline values: CDR1 SGHRS, CDR2 YFSETQ. Losses at the gene ends were 1 base for V and 2 bases for J; bases not matched to a gene: 8. CDR3 nucleotides: TGCGCCAGCAGCTTGAGCGCTAGCGGACCACAAGAGACCCAGTACTTC. Translating it yields CASSLSASGPQETQYF.

The J gene is TRBJ1-4, the V gene TRBV7-2, with TRBD1 identical over 9 bases. Germline values: CDR1 SGHTA, CDR2 FQGNSA. The CDR3 loop spans 14 amino acids. The junction had 5 bases not matched to a gene; V was cut back by 5 bases and J by 7 bases. The chain's CDR3 is CASSTDRGSEKLFF. In nucleotides, the CDR3 is TGTGCCAGCAGCACTGACAGGGGGAGTGAAAAACTGTTTTTT.

J is TRBJ1-1 and V is TRBV5-6; the D is unclear. Germline V gene sequence: CDR1 SGHDT, CDR2 YYEEEE. The CDR3 covers 17 residues. Deletions cut 1 base from V and 0 bases from J, with 16 bases between. The chain's CDR3 is CASSLWFAGLMNTEAFF. The CDR3 DNA reads TGTGCCAGCAGCTTGTGGTTCGCCGGACTGATGAACACTGAAGCTTTCTTT.

J is TRBJ1-5 and V is TRBV27, with TRBD1 identical over 7 bases. Germline CDR1 MNHEY, CDR2 SMNVEV (reference sequence). CDR3 length equals 16 residues. The V gene end was trimmed by 4 bases and the J gene end by 6 bases; junction bases not matched to a gene: 12. The CDR3 DNA reads TGTGCCAGCAGTTCCCTGGGGACAGCCTCCCCTCAGCCCCAGCATTTT. It translates to CASSSLGTASPQPQHF.